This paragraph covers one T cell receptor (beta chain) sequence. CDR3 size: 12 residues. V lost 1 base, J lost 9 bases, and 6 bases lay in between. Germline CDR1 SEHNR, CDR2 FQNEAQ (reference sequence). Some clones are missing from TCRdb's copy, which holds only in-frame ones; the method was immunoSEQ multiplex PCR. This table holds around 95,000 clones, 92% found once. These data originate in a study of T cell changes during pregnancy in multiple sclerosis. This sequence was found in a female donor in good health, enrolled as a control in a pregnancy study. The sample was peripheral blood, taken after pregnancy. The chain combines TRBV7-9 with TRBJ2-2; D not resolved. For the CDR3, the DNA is TGTGCCAGCAGCTTAGGTGGCAGGGAGCTGTTTTTT. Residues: CASSLGGRELFF.